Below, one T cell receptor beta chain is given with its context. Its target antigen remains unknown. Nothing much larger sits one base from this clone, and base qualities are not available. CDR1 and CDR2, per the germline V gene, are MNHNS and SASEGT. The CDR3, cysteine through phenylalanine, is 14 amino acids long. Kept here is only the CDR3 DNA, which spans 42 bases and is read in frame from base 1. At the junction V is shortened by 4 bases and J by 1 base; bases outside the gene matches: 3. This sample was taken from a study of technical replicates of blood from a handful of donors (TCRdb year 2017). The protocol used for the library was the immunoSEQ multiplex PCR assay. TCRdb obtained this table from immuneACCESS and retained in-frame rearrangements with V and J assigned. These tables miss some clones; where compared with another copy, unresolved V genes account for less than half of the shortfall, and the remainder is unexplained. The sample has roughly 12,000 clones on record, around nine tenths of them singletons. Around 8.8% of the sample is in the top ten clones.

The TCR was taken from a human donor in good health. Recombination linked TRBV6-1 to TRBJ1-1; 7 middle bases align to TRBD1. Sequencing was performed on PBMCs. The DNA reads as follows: TGTGCCAGCAGTGCGAACAGGGGGAACACTGAAGCTTTCTTT. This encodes CASSANRGNTEAFF.